This T cell receptor beta chain stems from a study of blood T cell repertoires in COVID-19. Study-level information: T cells, B-cell-depleted T cells, or PBMCs provided the cDNA or gDNA that served as material.

Original processing notes: Amplified reference gene primers provided the basis for estimating nucleated cell counts. Some clones are missing from TCRdb's copy, which holds only in-frame ones; the method was immunoSEQ multiplex PCR. From that table come the V and J calls and clone size; the DNA was used to work out D and trimming. The table lists under 80,000 clones, more than 75% of them singletons. Sequencing used peripheral blood. The source is a man aged 55 to 70 with acute or convalescent COVID-19.

The CDR3 DNA follows: TGTGCCAGCAGTGAACAGGGGGTTGATCAGCCCCAGCATTTT. Its translation: CASSEQGVDQPQHF. The gene calls are TRBV27 and TRBJ1-5, with TRBD1 identical over 8 bases. The CDR3 spans 14 residues. Per germline, CDR1 MNHEY and CDR2 SMNVEV (reference sequence). V gave up 5 bases and J gave up 5 bases; unmatched junction bases: 5.